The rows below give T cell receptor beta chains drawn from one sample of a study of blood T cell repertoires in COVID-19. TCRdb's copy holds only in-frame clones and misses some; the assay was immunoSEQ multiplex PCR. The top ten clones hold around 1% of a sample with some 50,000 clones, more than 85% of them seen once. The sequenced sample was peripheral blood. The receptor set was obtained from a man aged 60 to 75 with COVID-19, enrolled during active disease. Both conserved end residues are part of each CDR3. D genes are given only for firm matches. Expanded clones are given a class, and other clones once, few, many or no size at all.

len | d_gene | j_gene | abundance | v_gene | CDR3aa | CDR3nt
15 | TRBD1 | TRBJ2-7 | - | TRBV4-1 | CASSQDPGTAYEQYF | TGCGCCAGCAGCCAAGATCCGGGGACAGCCTACGAGCAGTACTTC
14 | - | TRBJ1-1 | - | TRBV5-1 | CASSLAPGNTEAFF | TGCGCCAGCAGCTTGGCCCCAGGGAACACTGAAGCTTTCTTT
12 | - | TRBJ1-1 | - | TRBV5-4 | CASSARDTEAFF | TGTGCCAGCAGCGCCCGGGACACTGAAGCTTTCTTT
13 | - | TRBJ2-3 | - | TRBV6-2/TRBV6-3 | CASSYSRLHTQYF | TGTGCCAGCAGTTACTCGAGGCTCCATACGCAGTATTTT
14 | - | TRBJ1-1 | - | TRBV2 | CASNLLQGHTEAFF | TGTGCCAGCAATCTCTTACAGGGCCACACTGAAGCTTTCTTT
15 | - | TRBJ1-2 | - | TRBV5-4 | CASSPVDPGQRGYTF | TGTGCCAGCAGCCCTGTTGATCCGGGTCAACGGGGCTACACCTTC
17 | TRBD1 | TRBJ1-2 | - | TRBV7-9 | CASSLEGQGAAFYGYTF | TGTGCCAGCAGCTTAGAAGGACAGGGGGCTGCCTTTTATGGCTACACCTTC
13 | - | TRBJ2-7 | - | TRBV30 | CACARLAGYEQYF | TGTGCCTGCGCGAGGCTAGCTGGCTACGAGCAGTACTTC
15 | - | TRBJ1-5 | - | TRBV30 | CAWSSPVSPNQPQHF | TGTGCCTGGAGTTCGCCCGTCAGTCCGAATCAGCCCCAGCATTTT
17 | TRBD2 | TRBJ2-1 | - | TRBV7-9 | CASSLRSSGSSYNEQFF | TGTGCCAGCAGCTTGAGGTCGAGCGGGAGTTCCTACAATGAGCAGTTCTTC
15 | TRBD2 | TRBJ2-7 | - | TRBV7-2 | CASSPRTRANYEQYF | TGTGCCAGCAGCCCCAGGACTAGAGCTAACTACGAGCAGTACTTC
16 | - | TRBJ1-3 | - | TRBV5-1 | CASSLANPGSGNTIYF | TGCGCCAGCAGCTTGGCCAACCCCGGCTCTGGAAACACCATATATTTT
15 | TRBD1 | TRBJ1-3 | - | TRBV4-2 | CASSQDRGPGNTIYF | TGTGCCAGCAGCCAAGACAGGGGGCCTGGAAACACCATATATTTT
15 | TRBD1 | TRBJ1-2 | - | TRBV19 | CASRTPGQEFYGYTF | TGTGCCAGTAGGACTCCGGGACAGGAATTCTATGGCTACACCTTC
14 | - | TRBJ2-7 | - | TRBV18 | CATANDGGPLKQYF | TGTGCCACCGCTAATGACGGAGGGCCCCTCAAGCAGTACTTC
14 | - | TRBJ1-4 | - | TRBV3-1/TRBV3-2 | CASSLTGINEKLFF | TGTGCCAGCAGCCTAACAGGGATAAACGAAAAACTGTTTTTT
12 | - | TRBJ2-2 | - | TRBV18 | CASSPYTGELFF | TGTGCCAGCTCACCCTACACCGGGGAGCTGTTTTTT
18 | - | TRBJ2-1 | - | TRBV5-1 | CASSLTTTTYGVGNEQFF | TGCGCCAGCAGCTTGACCACGACTACTTACGGGGTTGGCAATGAGCAGTTCTTC
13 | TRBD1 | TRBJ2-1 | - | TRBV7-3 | CASSSNSGTAWFF | TGTGCCAGCAGCTCCAATTCCGGGACAGCTTGGTTCTTC
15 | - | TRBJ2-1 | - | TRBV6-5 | CASRAGLPSYNEQFF | TGTGCCAGCAGGGCAGGGTTGCCCTCCTACAATGAGCAGTTCTTC
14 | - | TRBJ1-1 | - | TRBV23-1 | CASSQSGAHTEAFF | TGCGCCAGCAGTCAATCGGGGGCGCACACTGAAGCTTTCTTT
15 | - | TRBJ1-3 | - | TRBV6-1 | CASSEQGRAGNTIYF | TGTGCCAGCAGTGAACAGGGAAGGGCTGGAAACACCATATATTTT
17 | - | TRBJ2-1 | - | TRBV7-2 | CASSFPSLAGAYNEQFF | TGTGCCAGCAGCTTCCCCTCTCTCGCGGGGGCTTACAATGAGCAGTTCTTC
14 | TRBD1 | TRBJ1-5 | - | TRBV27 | CASARDRINQPQHF | TGTGCCAGCGCCCGGGACAGGATCAATCAGCCCCAGCATTTT
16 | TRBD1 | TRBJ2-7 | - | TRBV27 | CASSHDRVTAFYEQYF | TGTGCCAGCAGCCACGACAGGGTGACGGCTTTCTACGAGCAGTACTTC
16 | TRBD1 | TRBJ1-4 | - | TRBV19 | CASSIGQGAGNEKLFF | TGTGCCAGTAGTATAGGGCAGGGGGCCGGTAATGAAAAACTGTTTTTT
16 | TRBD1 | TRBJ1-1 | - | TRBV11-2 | CASSSRAGTDNTEAFF | TGTGCCAGCAGCTCCCGGGCCGGGACAGACAACACTGAAGCTTTCTTT
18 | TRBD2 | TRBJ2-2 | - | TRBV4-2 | CASSQDILAGVNNGELFF | TGTGCCAGCAGCCAAGACATACTAGCGGGAGTCAATAACGGGGAGCTGTTTTTT
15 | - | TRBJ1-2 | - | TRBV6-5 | CASSTNTGQGYGYTF | TGTGCCAGCAGTACTAATACCGGGCAGGGGTATGGCTACACCTTC
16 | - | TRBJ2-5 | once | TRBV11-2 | CASSLGGMGPQETQYF | TGTGCCAGCAGCTTAGGAGGTATGGGGCCCCAAGAGACCCAGTACTTC
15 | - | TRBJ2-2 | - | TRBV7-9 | CASSQTTPRGGELFF | TGTGCCAGCAGTCAAACGACTCCCCGGGGTGGGGAGCTGTTTTTT
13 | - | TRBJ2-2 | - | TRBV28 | CASSLYSTGELFF | TGTGCCAGCAGTTTATACAGCACCGGGGAGCTGTTTTTT
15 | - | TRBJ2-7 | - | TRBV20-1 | CSASRAGDRLYEQYF | TGCAGTGCTAGTCGGGCAGGGGATAGGCTCTACGAGCAGTACTTC
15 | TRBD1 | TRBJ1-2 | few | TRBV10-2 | CASSESTGANYGYTF | TGCGCCAGCAGTGAGTCGACAGGGGCTAACTATGGCTACACCTTC
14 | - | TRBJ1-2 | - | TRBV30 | CAWRLRSTLYGYTF | TGTGCCTGGAGACTCCGGTCCACCCTCTATGGCTACACCTTC
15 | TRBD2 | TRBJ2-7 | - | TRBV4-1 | CASSQEGRGGYEQYF | TGCGCCAGCAGCCAAGAGGGGCGGGGGGGCTACGAGCAGTACTTC
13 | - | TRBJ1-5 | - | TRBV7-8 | CASSLQGDQPQHF | TGTGCCAGCAGCTTACAGGGCGATCAGCCCCAGCATTTT
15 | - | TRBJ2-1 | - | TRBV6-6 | CASSYGPARGNEQFF | TGTGCCAGCAGTTACGGCCCTGCAAGGGGGAATGAGCAGTTCTTC
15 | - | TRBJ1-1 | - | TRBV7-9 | CASSLVGGMNTEAFF | TGTGCCAGCAGCTTAGTTGGGGGGATGAACACTGAAGCTTTCTTT
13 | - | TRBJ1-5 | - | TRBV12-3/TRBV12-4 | CASRRTGNQPQHF | TGTGCCAGCAGGAGGACAGGCAATCAGCCCCAGCATTTT
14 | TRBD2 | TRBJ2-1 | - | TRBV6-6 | CASRPSGRMDEQFF | TGTGCCAGCAGGCCTAGCGGGAGAATGGATGAGCAGTTCTTC
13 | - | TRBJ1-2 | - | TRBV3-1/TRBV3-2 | CASSQGQNYGYTF | TGTGCCAGCAGCCAAGGACAGAACTATGGCTACACCTTC
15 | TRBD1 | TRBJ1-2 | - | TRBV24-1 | CATSDSRQGVDGYTF | TGTGCCACCAGTGATTCAAGACAGGGGGTAGATGGCTACACCTTC
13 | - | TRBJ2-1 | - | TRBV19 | CASSVTRGNEQFF | TGTGCCAGTTCCGTGACTAGAGGCAATGAGCAGTTCTTC
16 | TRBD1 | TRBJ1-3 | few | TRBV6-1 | CASSEANRGPGNTIYF | TGTGCCAGCAGTGAAGCGAACAGGGGGCCTGGAAACACCATATATTTT
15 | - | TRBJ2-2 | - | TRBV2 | CASSEVGRVTGELFF | TGTGCCAGCAGTGAAGTGGGCAGGGTCACCGGGGAGCTGTTTTTT